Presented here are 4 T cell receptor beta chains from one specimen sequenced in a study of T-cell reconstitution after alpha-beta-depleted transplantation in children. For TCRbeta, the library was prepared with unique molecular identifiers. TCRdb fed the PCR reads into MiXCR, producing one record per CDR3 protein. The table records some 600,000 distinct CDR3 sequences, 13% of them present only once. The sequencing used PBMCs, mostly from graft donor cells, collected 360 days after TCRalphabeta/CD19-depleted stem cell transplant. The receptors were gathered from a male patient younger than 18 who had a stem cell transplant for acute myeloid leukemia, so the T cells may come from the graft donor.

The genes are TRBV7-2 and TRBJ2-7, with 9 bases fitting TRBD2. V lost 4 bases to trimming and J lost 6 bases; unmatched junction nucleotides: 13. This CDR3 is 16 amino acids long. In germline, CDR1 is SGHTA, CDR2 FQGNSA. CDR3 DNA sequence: TGTGCCAGCAGCTCAAATTTCCCTCGCGGGAGGGCCGAGCAGTACTTC. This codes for CASSSNFPRGRAEQYF.

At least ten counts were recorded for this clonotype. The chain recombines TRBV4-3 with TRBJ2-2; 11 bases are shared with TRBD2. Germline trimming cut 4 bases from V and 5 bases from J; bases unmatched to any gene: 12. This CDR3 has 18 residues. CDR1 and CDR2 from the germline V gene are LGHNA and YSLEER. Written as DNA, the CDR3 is TGCGCCAGCAGCCGATCTCCCCTACTAGCGGGAGTAACCGGGGAGCTGTTTTTT. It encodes CASSRSPLLAGVTGELFF.

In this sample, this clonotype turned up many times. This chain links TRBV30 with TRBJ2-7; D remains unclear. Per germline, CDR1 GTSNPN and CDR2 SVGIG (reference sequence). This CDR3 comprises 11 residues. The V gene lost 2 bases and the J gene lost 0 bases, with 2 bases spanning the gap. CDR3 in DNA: TGTGCCTGGAGTCTCTCCTACGAGCAGTACTTC. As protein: CAWSLSYEQYF.

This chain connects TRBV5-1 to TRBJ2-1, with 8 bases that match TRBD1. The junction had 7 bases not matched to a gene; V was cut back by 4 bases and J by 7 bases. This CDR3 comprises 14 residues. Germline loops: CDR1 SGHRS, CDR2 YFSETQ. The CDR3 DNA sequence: TGCGCCAGCAGCCAAGGACAGGGTTTAAATGAGCAGTTCTTC. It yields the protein CASSQGQGLNEQFF.